This T cell receptor beta chain was recovered during a study of T cells in women clearing cervical HPV infection. Overall study: Controls gave blood once infection was undetectable; cases at lesion identification.

immunoSEQ multiplex PCR used an average of 1200 ng genomic DNA. TCRdb's copy holds only in-frame clones and misses some; the assay was immunoSEQ multiplex PCR. The table gives some 40,000 clones; the top ten clones make up 1.2% of it. The sequenced sample was blood buffy coat. This sequence was found in a woman aged 18-70 years with a cervical HPV16 infection that either progressed to CIN3+ or cleared (not recorded which).

Partial CDR3 DNA: TGTGCCAGCAGTGAAGGGGGGACAGGGGCCTATGGC. Amino acids: CASSEGGTGAYG. The whole CDR3 region reads CASSEGGTGAYGYTF. V and J are TRBV2 and TRBJ1-2; 10 positions match TRBD1. Read sequence stops 3 residues before the CDR3 end, and the germline J gene provides the missing end. Trimming cost V 1 base and J 4 bases; bases outside gene matches: 3. The CDR3 sequence is 15 residues long. Germline V lookup: CDR1 SNHLY, CDR2 FYNNEI.